This record looks at one T cell receptor beta chain sequence and its context. No cognate antigen has been identified for it. The record has no base qualities; no much larger clone is one base away. The data belong to a study of CD8 T cells in ankylosing spondylitis (dated by TCRdb to about 2017). Describing the broader study: To find TCR variants linked to disease, the study profiled T cell receptor beta repertoires in ankylosing spondylitis patients and healthy donors. The full study cohort comprised roughly 24 ankylosing spondylitis patients and approximately 100 healthy donors. Samples of peripheral blood were taken, and for ankylosing spondylitis patients, synovial fluid was collected as well. Broader findings and caveats from the paper: Blood from ankylosing spondylitis patients appeared to be characterized by a TCR beta motif composed of several highly homologous amino acid variants. Some motif variants were previously reported in synovial fluid and blood of reactive arthritis patients, suggesting common disease-initiation mechanisms. The disease-linked clones were reported to be significantly enriched in matched synovial fluid samples from ankylosing spondylitis patients. A CD8+ phenotype was shown by the disease-linked clones, which were found at relatively low frequencies in peripheral blood.

CDR3 length: 13 amino acids, cysteine to phenylalanine. Here the CDR3 DNA is all that survives: 39 bases in frame from base 1. Trimming removed 9 bases from V and 7 bases from J, leaving 18 bases between the germline ends. From the germline V gene (reference sequence), CDR1 is LNHDA and CDR2 is SQIVND. The sequencer was an Illumina HiSeq 2500. Quantitative 5'-RACE with molecular barcodes was used to prepare TCR beta libraries. As for the authors' bioinformatics: Disease-linked TCR variants were identified with a new computational method built on a probabilistic model of VDJ rearrangement. TCRdb ran its own pipeline on the public reads, namely fastp trimming at Q25 and MiXCR clone calling, and kept in-frame beta chains. Identical CDR3 protein sequences are pooled into one entry, listed with their most common genes and DNA. These V and J calls originate from TCRdb's pipeline instead of the authors' own analysis. The sample yields 150,000 to 200,000 distinct CDR3 sequences; around 13% were counted once. Together, the top ten hold approximately 17% of the sample.

The clonotype was recovered from a male donor with ankylosing spondylitis or in good health (not recorded which). Sequenced sample: blood, either unsorted or a sorted T cell fraction (not recorded which). The chain joins TRBV19 to TRBJ1-2; the D gene is possibly TRBD1, with 6 bases matching. The DNA sequence reads TGTGCCAGCAGTTCCCTGACAGGAGGTGGCTACACCTTC. It encodes CASSSLTGGGYTF.